Shown below are 26 T cell receptor beta chains from a single sample sequenced in a study of blood T cell repertoires in COVID-19. The table came from immunoSEQ multiplex PCR; TCRdb's copy has only in-frame clones and leaves some out. Seen here are 40,000 to 50,000 clones, about 90% observed once, and the top ten hold less than 8%. Material for sequencing was peripheral blood. Every receptor here comes from a man aged 65 to 79 with active COVID-19.

The rearrangement links TRBV3-1 (or the pseudogene TRBV3-2) to TRBJ2-3; 7 nucleotides align to TRBD2. From germline, CDR1 is LGHDT and CDR2 YNNKEL (reference sequence). Trimming cost V 6 bases and J 3 bases; bases outside gene matches: 9. CDR3 length equals 15 residues. The CDR3 reads CASSPTSDRTDTQYF. The CDR3 region has the DNA TGTGCCAGCAGTCCCACTAGCGACAGAACAGATACGCAGTATTTT.

The table lists this clone with a count of one. In DNA, the CDR3 is TGTGCCAGCAGTTCAGGGGGCGGCTATGGCTACACCTTC. Its protein product is CASSSGGGYGYTF. V and J are TRBV12-3 or TRBV12-4 and TRBJ1-2; 8 bases match TRBD1. J lost 4 bases, V lost 4 bases, and 2 bases had no gene match. This CDR3 contains 13 residues.

The CDR3 coding sequence is TGTGCCAGCAGTGAACCCTGGGGGGGGGCGTTAAACGTCCTGACTTTC. This codes for CASSEPWGGALNVLTF. The V call is TRBV2, the J call TRBJ2-6; perhaps TRBD2 as D (7 bases). CDR1 is SNHLY, CDR2 FYNNEI, per germline. The CDR3 is 16 residues long. V was trimmed by 2 bases and J by 10 bases, leaving 18 bases between them.

J is TRBJ2-1 and V is TRBV20-1, with 9 bases identical to TRBD1. The CDR3 totals 17 residues. Germline trimming cut 3 bases from V and 0 bases from J; bases unmatched to any gene: 9. Looked up from germline, CDR1 is DFQATT and CDR2 is SNEGSKA (reference sequence). For the CDR3, the DNA is TGCAGTGCTAGTACGGTACAGGGGGCCTTCTCCTACAATGAGCAGTTCTTC. As protein: CSASTVQGAFSYNEQFF.

The chain carries TRBV19 and TRBJ1-1; D is possibly TRBD1 (6 bases). CDR1 is LNHDA, CDR2 SQIVND, per germline (reference sequence). This CDR3 has 14 amino acids. Between the trimmed V and J ends, which lost 4 bases and 0 bases, there was a span of 9 bases. Written as DNA, the CDR3 is TGTGCCAGTAGTAAAAGGACAGTGAACACTGAAGCTTTCTTT. Its protein product is CASSKRTVNTEAFF.

J is TRBJ2-7 and V is TRBV13, with 7 bases aligning to TRBD1. The V segment lost 0 bases and the J segment 5 bases; nucleotides outside the gene matches: 10. Germline lookup yields CDR1 PRHDT and CDR2 FYEKMQ (reference sequence). The CDR3 extends over 16 amino acids. The CDR3 is CASSLGIRDRVHEQYF. DNA of the CDR3: TGTGCCAGCAGCTTAGGTATCCGAGACAGGGTCCACGAGCAGTACTTC.

V and J are TRBV18 and TRBJ1-5, with D perhaps TRBD1 (5 bases). Trimming pared 3 bases from V and 4 bases from J, leaving 10 bases between. Germline V lookup: CDR1 KGHSH, CDR2 LQKENI. This CDR3 has 14 amino acids. CDR3 in DNA: TGTGCCAGCTCACCCCGACAGACTAATCAGCCCCAGCATTTT. Protein product: CASSPRQTNQPQHF. The entire variable domain, with the rest obtained from reference TRBV18 and TRBJ1-5, is as follows: NAGVMQNPRHLVRRRGQEARLRCSPMKGHSHVYWYRQLPEEGLKFMVYLQKENIIDESGMPKERFSAEFPKEGPSILRIQQVVRGDSAAYFCASSPRQTNQPQHFGDGTRLSIL.

V and J are TRBV19 and TRBJ2-1, with a weak D call TRBD2 (5 bases). The germline gives CDR1 LNHDA, CDR2 SQIVND (reference sequence). Trimming shortened V by 6 bases and J by 7 bases, and 16 bases separated the two germline ends. The CDR3 spans 14 residues. CDR3 DNA: TGTGCCAGTAGCCACACGGGGAAGACTAATGAGCAGTTCTTC. Translation gives CASSHTGKTNEQFF.

The J gene is TRBJ1-2, the V gene TRBV19; D is ambiguous. Germline assignment: CDR1 LNHDA and CDR2 SQIVND (reference sequence). Trimming left V 4 bases short and J 8 bases short, with 20 bases between. The CDR3 is made up of 15 amino acids. DNA of the CDR3: TGTGCCAGTAGTACTAACTATCGAGGGAAGAACGGCTACACCTTC. Its translation: CASSTNYRGKNGYTF.

With regard to this clone: One end of the junction varies from germline; a read error may be responsible. The rearrangement uses TRBV7-7 and TRBJ2-1; 13 nucleotides align to TRBD2. The CDR3 is made up of 16 amino acids. Germline CDR1 and CDR2: SSHAT and FNYEAQ (reference sequence). The CDR3 coding sequence is TGTGCTAGCAACGACTTCGGGACTAGCGGGGATCATGAGCAGTTCTTC. This translates into CASNDFGTSGDHEQFF.

This chain connects TRBV7-2 to TRBJ2-1; 8 nucleotides line up with TRBD2. Trimming cost V 3 bases and J 7 bases; bases outside gene matches: 5. CDR1 and CDR2 from the germline V gene are SGHTA and FQGNSA. The CDR3 runs to 14 residues. The CDR3 sequence: CASSLGLEGNEQFF. The CDR3 DNA is TGTGCCAGCAGCTTGGGACTAGAGGGGAATGAGCAGTTCTTC.

This clone was recorded a few times. This chain joins TRBV7-9 and TRBJ1-1; 7 bases align to TRBD1. Trimming took 5 bases from V and 6 from J; bases not matched to a gene: 6. The CDR3 runs to 13 residues. Germline V gene lookup returns CDR1 SEHNR and CDR2 FQNEAQ (reference sequence). CDR3 in amino acids: CASSRATGSEAFF. In DNA form, the CDR3 reads TGTGCCAGCAGCCGCGCGACAGGGTCTGAAGCTTTCTTT. Combining the CDR3 with reference TRBV7-9 and TRBJ1-1 gives the whole variable domain DTGVSQNPRHKITKRGQNVTFRCDPISEHNRLYWYRQTLGQGPEFLTYFQNEAQLEKSRLLSDRFSAERPKGSFSTLEIQRTEQGDSAMYLCASSRATGSEAFFGQGTRLTVV.

The chain uses TRBV5-1 and TRBJ1-1; D is ambiguous. V was trimmed by 4 bases and J by 11 bases, leaving 18 bases between them. Germline assignment: CDR1 SGHRS and CDR2 YFSETQ. The CDR3 is 13 amino acids. As DNA, the CDR3 is TGCGCCAGCAGCCTGGAGGTTAGCGTGGAGGCTTTCTTT. It codes for CASSLEVSVEAFF.

The chain carries TRBV28 and TRBJ1-3, with 9 bases lining up with TRBD1. CDR1 and CDR2 (germline): MDHEN, SYDVKM. With V trimmed by 9 bases and J by 2 bases, 5 bases remained unmatched. This CDR3 has 14 amino acids. The CDR3 loop reads CASKTGGPGNTIYF. CDR3 bases: TGTGCCAGTAAAACAGGGGGCCCTGGAAACACCATATATTTT.

CDR3 protein: CASSQRTSGTGELFF. CDR3 sequence (DNA): TGCGCCAGCAGCCAGAGGACTAGCGGCACCGGGGAGCTGTTTTTT. The chain has TRBV4-1 and TRBJ2-2; TRBD2 agrees at 10 bases. The CDR3 spans 15 residues. V was clipped by 3 bases and J by 4 bases; unmatched bases: 2. Looked up from germline, CDR1 is MGHRA and CDR2 is YSYEKL.

This clone came up once. The rearrangement links TRBV5-5 to TRBJ2-7; D gene unclear. Germline V CDR1 and CDR2: SGHKS, YYEKEE (reference sequence). Trimming left V 0 bases short and J 5 bases short, with 15 bases between. This CDR3 region has 15 residues. In DNA form, the CDR3 reads TGTGCCAGCAGCTTGGATTGGGCCTCCAAGAACGAGCAGTACTTC. It yields the protein CASSLDWASKNEQYF. Full variable domain (missing parts from reference TRBV5-5 and TRBJ2-7): DAGVTQSPTHLIKTRGQQVTLRCSPISGHKSVSWYQQVLGQGPQFIFQYYEKEERGRGNFPDRFSARQFPNYSSELNVNALLLGDSALYLCASSLDWASKNEQYFGPGTRLTVT.

The rearrangement joins TRBV7-8 to TRBJ2-6; a possible D gene is TRBD1 (8 bases). The V end lost 5 bases, the J end lost 0 bases, and 20 bases lay between the germline ends. Germline V gene lookup returns CDR1 SGHVS and CDR2 FQNEAQ. The CDR3 runs to 19 residues. CDR3 residues: CASSPKGGTGFSGANVLTF. The DNA of the CDR3 is TGTGCCAGCAGCCCCAAGGGGGGGACAGGATTCTCTGGGGCCAACGTCCTGACTTTC.

The genes are TRBV5-1 and TRBJ2-3, with TRBD1 as a possible D gene (6 bases). This CDR3 has 14 amino acids. V dropped 5 bases and J dropped 2 bases, with 12 bases sitting between them. CDR1 is SGHRS and CDR2 is YFSETQ in the germline V gene. The CDR3 DNA is TGCGCCAGCAGGAGGCAGGGGATCACAGATACGCAGTATTTT. It is translated as CASRRQGITDTQYF.

The chain employs TRBV5-4 and TRBJ1-1; TRBD1 is a possible D gene (5 bases). The CDR3 is 12 amino acids. CDR1 and CDR2 (germline): SGHNT, YYREEE (reference sequence). The ends were cut back, 3 bases at V and 4 bases at J, with 7 bases in the middle. The CDR3 loop reads CASSWGSTEAFF. The DNA for the CDR3 is TGTGCCAGCAGCTGGGGCAGCACTGAAGCTTTCTTT. Variable domain in full (rest from reference TRBV5-4 and TRBJ1-1): ETGVTQSPTHLIKTRGQQVTLRCSSQSGHNTVSWYQQALGQGPQFIFQYYREEENGRGNFPPRFSGLQFPNYSSELNVNALELDDSALYLCASSWGSTEAFFGQGTRLTVV.

This chain connects TRBV7-2 to TRBJ2-5; D not certain. CDR3 length equals 15 residues. Per the germline V gene, CDR1 is SGHTA and CDR2 is FQGNSA. The V end was cut by 0 bases, the J end by 2 bases, with 10 bases between. The CDR3 DNA reads as TGTGCCAGCAGCTTAGCGGCCCAGAAACAAGAGACCCAGTACTTC. Its protein product is CASSLAAQKQETQYF.

The chain couples TRBV6-5 to TRBJ1-6; D ambiguous. The V end was cut by 6 bases, the J end by 7 bases, with 13 bases between. Germline V gene sequence: CDR1 MNHEY, CDR2 SVGAGI. There are 14 residues in the CDR3. DNA for the CDR3: TGTGCCAGCAGCCGCGGGGTTGGGAATTCACCCCTCCACTTT. Its translation is CASSRGVGNSPLHF.

The chain carries TRBV2 and TRBJ1-4; D not resolved. The V end was cut by 4 bases, the J end by 0 bases, with 6 bases between. The CDR3 is made up of 14 amino acids. Germline lookup yields CDR1 SNHLY and CDR2 FYNNEI. The DNA of the CDR3 is TGTGCCAGCAGTGCCATTCCAACTAATGAAAAACTGTTTTTT. Protein product: CASSAIPTNEKLFF.

The CDR3: CASSQVMNTGELFF. The CDR3 DNA reads as TGTGCCAGCAGCCAAGTCATGAACACCGGGGAGCTGTTTTTT. V gene TRBV3-1 (or the pseudogene TRBV3-2) combines with J gene TRBJ2-2, with unresolved D. Germline assignment: CDR1 LGHDT and CDR2 YNNKEL (reference sequence). V lost 1 base and J lost 1, with 4 bases in between. The CDR3 loop spans 14 amino acids.

The chain joins TRBV18 to TRBJ1-1; 7 positions agree with TRBD1. This CDR3 region has 12 residues. V gave up 4 bases and J gave up 7 bases; unmatched junction bases: 3. CDR1 is KGHSH, CDR2 LQKENI, per germline. In nucleotides, the CDR3 is TGTGCCAGCTCACGAGACAGGGATGAAGCTTTCTTT. Amino acid sequence: CASSRDRDEAFF.

J is TRBJ1-2 and V is TRBV6-5; tentative D call: TRBD1 (6 bases). V was shortened by 9 bases and J by 2 bases, with 10 bases between the two germline ends. Looked up from germline, CDR1 is MNHEY and CDR2 is SVGAGI. The length of the CDR3 is 12 residues. In DNA form, the CDR3 reads TGTGCCAGTCACACAGGGAACTATGGCTACACCTTC. Residues: CASHTGNYGYTF.

The sample holds one count of this clone. The chain uses TRBV6-4 and TRBJ2-3; no definite D call. The CDR3 totals 18 residues. V lost 0 bases and J 0 bases, leaving 16 bases between the germline ends. CDR1 is MRHNA, CDR2 SNTAGT, per germline. The CDR3 bases are TGTGCCAGCAGTGACTCGATCTTTGGTAGCTCTAGCACAGATACGCAGTATTTT. Translated, it gives CASSDSIFGSSSTDTQYF.